This TCR beta chain was sequenced for a study of cytomegalovirus exposure and HLA in healthy donors. The assay was immunoSEQ multiplex PCR, and TCRdb's table has in-frame clones only and misses some. Of approximately 240,000 clones listed, 80% to 95% are singletons. Turning to this clone: Its target is not known.

General observations from the study: Researchers catalogued approximately 170 TCR beta chains as cytomegalovirus-associated.

The V and J ends lost 2 bases and 6 bases respectively, with 14 bases between them. CDR1 SGHNT and CDR2 YYREEE come from the germline V gene (reference sequence). The CDR3 sequence is 15 residues long. The source material was PBMCs. The clonotype comes from a young woman in good health and CMV-seronegative. The chain employs TRBV5-4 and TRBJ1-4; a possible D gene is TRBD1 (6 bases). CDR3 sequence: CASSLISGADEKLFF. DNA of the CDR3: TGTGCCAGCAGCTTAATATCAGGGGCGGATGAAAAACTGTTTTTT.